The clone carrying this T cell receptor (beta chain) was found many times. What it binds is unknown. Quantitative molecular-barcoded 5'-RACE generated the TCR beta libraries. TCRdb independently ran MiXCR on the 5' RACE reads; one entry per CDR3 protein. The table includes 210,000 or so distinct CDR3 sequences, around 8% detected once. This specimen comes from a study of CD8 T cells in ankylosing spondylitis. J gave up 8 bases and V 4 bases, and 11 bases lay outside the gene matches. The CDR3 is made up of 15 amino acids. CDR1 is LGHDT and CDR2 is YNNKEL in the germline V gene (reference sequence). Study-level findings and limits: Significant enrichment of disease-linked clones was reported in matched ankylosing spondylitis synovial fluid.

The material sequenced was blood, either unsorted or a sorted T cell fraction (not recorded which). The receptor was isolated from a female donor with ankylosing spondylitis or in good health (not recorded which). J is TRBJ2-4 and V is TRBV3-1; 7 bases align to TRBD1. CDR3 coding DNA: TGTGCCAGCAGCCCCCGACAGGGCTCGGTTGACATTCAGTACTTC. Translated: CASSPRQGSVDIQYF. The complete variable domain, with remaining parts taken from reference TRBV3-1 and TRBJ2-4, reads DTAVSQTPKYLVTQMGNDKSIKCEQNLGHDTMYWYKQDSKKFLKIMFSYNNKELIINETVPNRFSPKSPDKAHLNLHINSLELGDSAVYFCASSPRQGSVDIQYFGAGTRLSVL.